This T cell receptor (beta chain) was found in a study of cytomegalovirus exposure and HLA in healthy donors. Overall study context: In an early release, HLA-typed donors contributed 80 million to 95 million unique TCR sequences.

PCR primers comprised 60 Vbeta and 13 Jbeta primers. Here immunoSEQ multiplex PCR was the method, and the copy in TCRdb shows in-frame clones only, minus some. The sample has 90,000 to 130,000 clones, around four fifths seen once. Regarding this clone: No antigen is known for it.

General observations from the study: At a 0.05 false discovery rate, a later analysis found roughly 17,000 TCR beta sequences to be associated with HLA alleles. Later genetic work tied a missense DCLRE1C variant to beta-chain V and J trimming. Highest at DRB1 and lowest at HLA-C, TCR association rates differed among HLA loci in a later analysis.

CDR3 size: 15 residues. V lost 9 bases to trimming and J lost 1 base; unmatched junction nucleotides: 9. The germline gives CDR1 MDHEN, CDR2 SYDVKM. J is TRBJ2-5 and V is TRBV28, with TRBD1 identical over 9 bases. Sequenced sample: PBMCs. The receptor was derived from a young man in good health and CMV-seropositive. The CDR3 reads CASKPGQGPQETQYF. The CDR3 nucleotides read TGTGCCAGTAAGCCGGGACAGGGACCCCAAGAGACCCAGTACTTC. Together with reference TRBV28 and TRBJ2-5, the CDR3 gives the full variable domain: DVKVTQSSRYLVKRTGEKVFLECVQDMDHENMFWYRQDPGLGLRLIYFSYDVKMKEKGDIPEGYSVSREKKERFSLILESASTNQTSMYLCASKPGQGPQETQYFGPGTRLLVL.